This entry is about one T cell receptor (beta chain). The data derive from a study of blood T cell repertoires in COVID-19. Sequencing was performed with immunoSEQ multiplex PCR; in TCRdb, only in-frame clones are kept and a portion is missing. The sample has some 96,000 clones, 80% seen once. This CDR3 is built from 14 residues. Germline CDR1 LNHDA, CDR2 SQIVND (reference sequence). Unmatched junction bases numbered 3, after V lost 8 bases and J lost 0 bases. This chain uses TRBV19 with TRBJ1-5, with TRBD1 identical over 8 bases. Sequencing was done on a sample of peripheral blood. This receptor was taken from a man in his 70s with active or convalescent COVID-19. CDR3 bases: TGTGCCAGTTCGGACAGGGATAGCAATCAGCCCCAGCATTTT. Translating gives CASSDRDSNQPQHF.